This T cell receptor beta chain emerged from a study of CD8 T cells in ankylosing spondylitis. In germline, CDR1 is MNHEY, CDR2 SMNVEV (reference sequence). V was clipped by 6 bases and J by 3 bases; unmatched bases: 4. The CDR3 has 13 amino acids. The authors made TCR beta libraries by quantitative 5'-RACE with molecular barcodes. TCRdb called the 5' RACE reads again in MiXCR, with one record for every CDR3 protein. The sample includes about 300,000 distinct CDR3 sequences, about 9.9% of them seen just once. Study results and limitations: Disease-associated clones were CD8+ and fairly uncommon in peripheral blood. A TCR beta motif of roughly eight highly homologous variants seemed to mark ankylosing spondylitis blood. In ankylosing spondylitis patients, matched synovial fluid reportedly showed significant enrichment of disease-linked clones.

There are a few counts of this clonotype. Its antigen is currently unknown. Material: blood, either unsorted or a sorted T cell fraction (not recorded which). The clonotype originates from a female donor with ankylosing spondylitis or in good health (not recorded which). The chain combines TRBV27 with TRBJ2-7, with 8 bases fitting TRBD1. The CDR3 reads CASSQGQVYEQYF. For the CDR3, the DNA is TGTGCCAGCAGCCAGGGACAGGTCTACGAGCAGTACTTC.